These 12 T cell receptor beta chains were sequenced from one sample in a study of shared clonotypes between healthy human individuals. Profiling relied on immunoSEQ multiplex PCR, and the TCRdb table lists in-frame clones only, not all of them. This table holds 230,000 or so clones, approximately 65% found once. Sequences were obtained from memory CD4+ T cells sorted from blood. Sample subset: CD45RA-negative fraction. These TCRs come from a man aged 25-40 years in good health.

This sequence joins TRBV14 and TRBJ2-3, with 8 bases fitting TRBD2. The CDR3 totals 13 residues. Germline V gene sequence: CDR1 SGHDN, CDR2 FVKESK. V lost 3 bases and J lost 9; bases outside the gene matches: 5. This chain's CDR3 is CASSQGRLATQYF. CDR3 in DNA: TGTGCCAGCAGCCAGGGTCGACTAGCGACGCAGTATTTT.

This sequence joins TRBV2 and TRBJ2-1, with TRBD2 matching over 16 bases. This CDR3 has 16 amino acids. Germline lookup yields CDR1 SNHLY and CDR2 FYNNEI. J lost 3 bases, V lost 7 bases, and 3 bases had no gene match. Written as DNA, the CDR3 is TGTGCCAGCAAGGGACTAGCGGGAGGGTACTACAATGAGCAGTTCTTC. Translating it yields CASKGLAGGYYNEQFF.

This clone has a single count. A far larger clone lies a single base away; this is likely a read error. The chain couples TRBV6-1 to TRBJ1-5, with 9 bases aligning to TRBD1. Trimming removed 6 bases from V and 2 bases from J; junction bases left unmatched: 2. Germline lookup yields CDR1 MNHNS and CDR2 SASEGT. The CDR3 spans 14 residues. CDR3 nucleotides: TGTGCCAGCAGACGGACAGGGGGCAATCAGCCCCAGCATTTT. Protein product: CASRRTGGNQPQHF.

This clone was detected a few times. V gene TRBV14 combines with J gene TRBJ1-1; 7 bases fit TRBD1. V lost 3 bases and J lost 5; bases outside the gene matches: 6. CDR1 and CDR2 (germline): SGHDN, FVKESK. The CDR3 extends over 14 amino acids. CDR3 DNA sequence: TGTGCCAGCAGCCAGGTGACAGGGCGGACTGAAGCTTTCTTT. It encodes CASSQVTGRTEAFF.

The J gene is TRBJ2-1, the V gene TRBV5-6, with 7 bases aligning to TRBD1. The V gene end was trimmed by 4 bases and the J gene end by 0 bases; junction bases not matched to a gene: 4. This CDR3 comprises 15 residues. Germline assignment: CDR1 SGHDT and CDR2 YYEEEE. The CDR3 is CASSPDRVSYNEQFF. As DNA, the CDR3 is TGTGCCAGCAGCCCCGACAGGGTCTCCTACAATGAGCAGTTCTTC.

The V and J genes are TRBV25-1 and TRBJ2-1, with D hard to call. V lost 6 bases and J 2 bases, leaving 11 bases between the germline ends. The CDR3 has 14 residues. CDR1 and CDR2 from the germline V gene are MGHDK and SYGVNS. CDR3 loop: CASSPTRPYNEQFF. As DNA, the CDR3 is TGTGCCAGCAGCCCTACTCGGCCCTACAATGAGCAGTTCTTC.

V gene TRBV7-9 combines with J gene TRBJ1-1, with 8 bases matching TRBD1. This CDR3 has 16 amino acids. In germline, CDR1 is SEHNR, CDR2 FQNEAQ (reference sequence). V was pared by 1 base and J by 1 base, with 5 bases of the junction left unmatched. The CDR3 region has the DNA TGTGCCAGCAGCTTAGGGCAGGGGGCCGCGAACACTGAAGCTTTCTTT. Protein: CASSLGQGAANTEAFF.

V gene TRBV30 combines with J gene TRBJ2-2; D is uncertain. The V and J ends lost 3 bases and 5 bases respectively, with 13 bases between them. CDR3 size: 14 residues. In germline, CDR1 is GTSNPN, CDR2 SVGIG (reference sequence). The DNA of the CDR3 is TGTGCCTGGAGCCCCGATCCAGGAACCGGGGAGCTGTTTTTT. Protein: CAWSPDPGTGELFF.

This chain joins TRBV2 and TRBJ1-5; maybe TRBD1 (5 bases). In germline, CDR1 is SNHLY, CDR2 FYNNEI. The V and J ends lost 2 bases and 5 bases respectively, with 10 bases between them. This CDR3 has 14 amino acids. CDR3 in amino acids: CASSEPRDDQPQHF. CDR3 in DNA: TGTGCCAGCAGTGAACCAAGGGACGATCAGCCCCAGCATTTT.

The chain is built from TRBV28 and TRBJ2-4; TRBD2 matches at 7 bases. The CDR3 extends over 21 amino acids. In germline, CDR1 is MDHEN, CDR2 SYDVKM. V was clipped by 9 bases and J by 0 bases; unmatched bases: 26. The CDR3 protein is CARSVCSWRERVLVAKNIQYF. The CDR3 coding sequence is TGTGCCAGGTCAGTGTGTAGCTGGCGGGAGCGTGTTTTGGTAGCCAAAAACATTCAGTACTTC.

CDR3 in DNA: TGTGCCAGCAGCCCTCTGGCGGGGGGCTATGGCTACACCTTC. This codes for CASSPLAGGYGYTF. The rearrangement links TRBV7-4 to TRBJ1-2; the D gene is possibly TRBD1 (5 bases). V was trimmed by 5 bases and J by 4 bases, leaving 14 bases between them. The V gene's germline CDR1 is SGHVT and CDR2 SQSDAQ. The CDR3 sequence is 14 residues long.

The chain couples TRBV27 to TRBJ2-1; D ambiguous. The V gene lost 5 bases and the J gene lost 4 bases, with 12 bases spanning the gap. Germline V CDR1 and CDR2: MNHEY, SMNVEV (reference sequence). The CDR3 loop spans 14 amino acids. Here the CDR3 DNA reads TGTGCCAGCAGTCTAATCTCTGGGTACAATGAGCAGTTCTTC. It translates to CASSLISGYNEQFF.